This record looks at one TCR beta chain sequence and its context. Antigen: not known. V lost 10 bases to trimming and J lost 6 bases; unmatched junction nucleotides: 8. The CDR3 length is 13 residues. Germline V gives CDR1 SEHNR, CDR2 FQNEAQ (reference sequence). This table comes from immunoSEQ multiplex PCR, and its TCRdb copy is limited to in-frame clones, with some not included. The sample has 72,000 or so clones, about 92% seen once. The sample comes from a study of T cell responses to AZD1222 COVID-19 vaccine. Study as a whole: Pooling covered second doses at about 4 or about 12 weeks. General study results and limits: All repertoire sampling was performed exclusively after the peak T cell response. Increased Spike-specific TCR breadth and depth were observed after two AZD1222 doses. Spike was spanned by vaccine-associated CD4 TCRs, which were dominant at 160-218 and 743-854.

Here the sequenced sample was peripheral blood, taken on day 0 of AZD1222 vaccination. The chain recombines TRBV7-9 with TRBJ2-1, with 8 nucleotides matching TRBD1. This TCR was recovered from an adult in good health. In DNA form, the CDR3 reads TGTGCCAACGACAGGGGAGGCTCCAATGAGCAGTTCTTC. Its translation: CANDRGGSNEQFF.